Presented here are 3 T cell receptor beta chains from one specimen sequenced in a study of cytomegalovirus exposure and HLA in healthy donors (dated by TCRdb to 2016 to 2017). Preparation of the library involved the immunoSEQ multiplex PCR assay. For the multiplex PCR, a mixture combining 60 forward primers for TCR Vbeta segments and 13 reverse primers for TCR Jbeta segments was used. Here the immuneACCESS table is served through TCRdb, limited to in-frame sequences with V and J called. Missing clones are a known gap in these copies; in checked studies unresolved V genes cover under half, and the rest lacks a known reason. For this sample, the table gives 38,000 or so clones. The top ten constitute 5% to 8% of the sample. Sequenced input: PBMCs. Every receptor here comes from a man aged 25 to 40 in good health and CMV-seronegative.

The rearrangement joins TRBV19 to TRBJ2-7, with TRBD1 matching over 9 bases. The CDR3 consists of 15 residues. Germline CDR1 is LNHDA and CDR2 is SQIVND (reference sequence). Losses at the gene ends were 6 bases for V and 2 bases for J; bases not matched to a gene: 8. The CDR3 DNA follows: TGTGCCAGTAGCCCAACCGGGACAGGGACCTACGAGCAGTACTTC. This codes for CASSPTGTGTYEQYF.

The V call is TRBV4-2, the J call TRBJ2-1; D may be TRBD2 (5 bases). The CDR3 loop spans 14 amino acids. Trimming took off 1 base at V and 8 bases at J, with 12 bases between the two ends. Germline V CDR1 and CDR2: LGHNA, YNFKEQ. This CDR3 is CASSQAPTADEQFF. CDR3 DNA: TGTGCCAGCAGCCAAGCTCCAACAGCGGATGAGCAGTTCTTC.

The chain recombines TRBV5-1 with TRBJ2-7, with 8 bases that match TRBD2. The CDR3 is 14 amino acids. The germline V gene encodes CDR1 SGHRS and CDR2 YFSETQ. V lost 4 bases and J lost 6; bases outside the gene matches: 9. The CDR3 nucleotides read TGCGCCAGCAGCAAGGGTGCGGGGGGAGCCGAGCAGTACTTC. It yields the protein CASSKGAGGAEQYF.